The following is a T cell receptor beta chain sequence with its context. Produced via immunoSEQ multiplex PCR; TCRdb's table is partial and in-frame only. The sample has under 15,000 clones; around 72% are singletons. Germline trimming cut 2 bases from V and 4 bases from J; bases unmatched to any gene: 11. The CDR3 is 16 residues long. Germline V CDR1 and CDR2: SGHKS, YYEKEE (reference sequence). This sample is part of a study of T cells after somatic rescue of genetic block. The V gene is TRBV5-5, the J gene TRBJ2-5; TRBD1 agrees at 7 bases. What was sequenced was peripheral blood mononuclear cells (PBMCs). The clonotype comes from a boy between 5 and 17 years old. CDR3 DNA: TGTGCCAGCAGCTTAACAGGGGCCGAAGGAGGAGAGACCCAGTACTTC. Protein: CASSLTGAEGGETQYF.